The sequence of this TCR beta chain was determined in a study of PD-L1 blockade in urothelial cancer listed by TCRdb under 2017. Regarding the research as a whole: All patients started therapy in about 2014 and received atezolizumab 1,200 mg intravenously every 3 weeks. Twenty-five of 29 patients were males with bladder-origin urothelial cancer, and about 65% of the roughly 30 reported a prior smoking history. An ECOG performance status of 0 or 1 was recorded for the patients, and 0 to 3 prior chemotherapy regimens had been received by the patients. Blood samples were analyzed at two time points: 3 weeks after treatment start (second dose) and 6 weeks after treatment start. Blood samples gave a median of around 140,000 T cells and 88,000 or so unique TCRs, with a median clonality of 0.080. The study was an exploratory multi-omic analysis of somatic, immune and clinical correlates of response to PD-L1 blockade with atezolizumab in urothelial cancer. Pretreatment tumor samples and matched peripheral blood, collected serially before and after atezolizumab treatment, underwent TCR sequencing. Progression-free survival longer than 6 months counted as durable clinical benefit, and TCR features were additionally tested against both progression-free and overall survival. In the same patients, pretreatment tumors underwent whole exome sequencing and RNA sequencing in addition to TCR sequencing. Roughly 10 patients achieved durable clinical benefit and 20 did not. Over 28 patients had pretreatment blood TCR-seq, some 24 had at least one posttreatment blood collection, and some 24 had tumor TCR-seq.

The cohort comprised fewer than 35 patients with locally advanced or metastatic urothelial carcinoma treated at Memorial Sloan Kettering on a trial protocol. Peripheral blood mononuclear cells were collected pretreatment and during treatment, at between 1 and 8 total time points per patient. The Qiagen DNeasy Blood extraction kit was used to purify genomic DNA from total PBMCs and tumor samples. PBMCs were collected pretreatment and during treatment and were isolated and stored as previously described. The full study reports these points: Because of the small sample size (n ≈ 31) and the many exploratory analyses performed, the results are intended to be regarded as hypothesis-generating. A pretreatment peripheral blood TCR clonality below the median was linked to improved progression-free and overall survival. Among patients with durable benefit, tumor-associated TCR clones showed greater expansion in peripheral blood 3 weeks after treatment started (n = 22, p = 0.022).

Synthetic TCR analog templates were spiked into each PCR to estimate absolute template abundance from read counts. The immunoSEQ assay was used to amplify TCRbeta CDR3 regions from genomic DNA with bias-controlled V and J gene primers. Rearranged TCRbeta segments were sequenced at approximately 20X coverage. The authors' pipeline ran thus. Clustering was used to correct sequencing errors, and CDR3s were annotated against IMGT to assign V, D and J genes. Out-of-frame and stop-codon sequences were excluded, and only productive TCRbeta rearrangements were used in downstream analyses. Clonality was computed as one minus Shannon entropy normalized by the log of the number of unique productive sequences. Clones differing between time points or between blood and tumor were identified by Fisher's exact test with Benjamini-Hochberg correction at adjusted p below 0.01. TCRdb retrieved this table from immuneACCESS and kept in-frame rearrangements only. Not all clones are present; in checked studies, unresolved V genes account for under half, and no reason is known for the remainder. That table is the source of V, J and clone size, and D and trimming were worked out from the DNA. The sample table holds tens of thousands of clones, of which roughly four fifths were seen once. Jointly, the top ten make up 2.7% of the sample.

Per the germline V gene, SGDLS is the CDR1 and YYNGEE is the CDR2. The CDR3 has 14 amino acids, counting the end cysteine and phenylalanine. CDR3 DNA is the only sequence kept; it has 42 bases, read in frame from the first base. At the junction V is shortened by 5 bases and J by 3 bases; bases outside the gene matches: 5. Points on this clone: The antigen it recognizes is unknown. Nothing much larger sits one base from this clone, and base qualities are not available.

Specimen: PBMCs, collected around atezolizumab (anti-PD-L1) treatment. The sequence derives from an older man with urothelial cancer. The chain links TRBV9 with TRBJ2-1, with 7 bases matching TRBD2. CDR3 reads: CASSDRDYYNEQFF. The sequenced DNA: TGTGCCAGCAGTGACCGGGACTACTACAATGAGCAGTTCTTC.